These 24 T cell receptor beta chains were sequenced from one sample in a study of cytomegalovirus exposure and HLA in healthy donors. The PCR employed 60 Vbeta primers together with 13 Jbeta primers. Data came from immunoSEQ multiplex PCR; TCRdb stores just in-frame clones and leaves some out. The table has around 94,000 clones, around 68% seen once. Material: PBMCs. The receptors were sampled from a human donor in good health.

This chain links TRBV12-5 with TRBJ2-3, with a tentative D call TRBD2 (5 bases). This CDR3 is 19 amino acids long. Germline V gene lookup returns CDR1 LGHNT and CDR2 FRNRAP. The V gene lost 0 bases and the J gene lost 0 bases, with 19 bases spanning the gap. The CDR3, as DNA: TGTGCTAGTGGTTTGGTACGCGACGGCTTTGTAGCGAGCACAGATACGCAGTATTTT. Encoded protein: CASGLVRDGFVASTDTQYF.

V is TRBV10-3 and J is TRBJ2-5; a weak D match, TRBD2 (6 bases). V was cut by 8 bases and J by 2 bases, with 15 bases left in between. This CDR3 has 14 residues. CDR1 ENHRY and CDR2 SYGVKD come from the germline V gene. The CDR3 bases are TGTGCCATCTCTAGGAGGGCGGCTCAAGAGACCCAGTACTTC. Amino acids: CAISRRAAQETQYF.

The chain is built from TRBV4-1 and TRBJ2-7, with TRBD2 matching over 7 bases. Germline CDR1 is MGHRA and CDR2 is YSYEKL. This CDR3 spans 15 amino acids. V shed 2 bases and J 2 bases; nucleotides not matched to a gene: 6. The CDR3 reads CASSQTSADTYEQYF. In nucleotides, the CDR3 is TGCGCCAGCAGCCAAACTAGCGCGGATACCTACGAGCAGTACTTC.

This clone has only a few counts. The V and J genes are TRBV30 and TRBJ1-4, with unresolved D. There are 9 residues in the CDR3. Germline CDR1 and CDR2: GTSNPN and SVGIG (reference sequence). Trimming cost V 8 bases and J 4 bases, with 2 bases left between them. The CDR3 nucleotides read TGTGCCCTTAATGAAAAACTGTTTTTT. Its protein is CALNEKLFF.

The V gene is TRBV19, the J gene TRBJ2-6; 8 nucleotides match TRBD2. The CDR3 length is 18 residues. V shed 1 base, J shed 2 bases, and the junction held 7 bases outside the gene matches. Germline CDR1 reads LNHDA; CDR2 reads SQIVND (reference sequence). CDR3 coding DNA: TGTGCCAGTAGTATAGCGGGAGGGGCTCGTGCTGGGGCCAACGTCCTGACTTTC. Its translation: CASSIAGGARAGANVLTF.

This chain uses TRBV28 with TRBJ1-4; no clear D. There are 15 residues in the CDR3. CDR1 and CDR2 from the germline V gene are MDHEN and SYDVKM. V lost 5 bases, J lost 7 bases, and 17 bases lay in between. The CDR3 bases are TGTGCCAGCAGTCCTCCGGGCCCCGGAGGTGAAAAACTGTTTTTT. This translates into CASSPPGPGGEKLFF.

The chain combines TRBV7-9 with TRBJ1-2; a weak D match, TRBD1 (6 bases). The CDR3 runs to 18 residues. In germline, CDR1 is SEHNR, CDR2 FQNEAQ (reference sequence). V lost 5 bases and J lost 7, with 29 bases in between. The DNA for the CDR3 is TGTGCCAGCAGCCTAAATGTACCGACCCGGACAGCCGGCGGTGGCTACACCTTC. Translation gives CASSLNVPTRTAGGGYTF.

This chain links TRBV5-4 with TRBJ2-3; weak D call: TRBD1 (6 bases). Germline loops: CDR1 SGHNT, CDR2 YYREEE (reference sequence). Deletions cut 1 base from V and 3 bases from J, with 6 bases between. The CDR3 length is 13 residues. The CDR3 sequence: CASSLTGTDTQYF. The CDR3 bases are TGTGCCAGCAGCTTGACAGGGACAGATACGCAGTATTTT.

The V gene is TRBV11-2, the J gene TRBJ2-5; 10 positions agree with TRBD2. The CDR3 totals 16 residues. J was trimmed by 11 bases and V by 6 bases; bases with no gene match: 18. Germline V gene sequence: CDR1 SGHAT, CDR2 FQNNGV. This CDR3 is CASRRPSGSRFQAQYF. The DNA of the CDR3 is TGTGCCAGCAGGAGGCCTAGCGGGAGTCGTTTTCAGGCGCAGTACTTC.

This clone was counted only a few times. The rearrangement uses TRBV28 and TRBJ2-7; TRBD1 might be the D (5 bases). Germline loops: CDR1 MDHEN, CDR2 SYDVKM. CDR3 length equals 13 residues. Trimming pared 5 bases from V and 2 bases from J, leaving 10 bases between. The CDR3 region is CASSPGRTYEQYF. DNA of the CDR3: TGTGCCAGCAGTCCAGGGCGCACCTACGAGCAGTACTTC.

The genes are TRBV19 and TRBJ2-1; 12 bases fit TRBD1. Unmatched junction bases numbered 5, after V lost 6 bases and J lost 5 bases. Germline V gene data show CDR1 as LNHDA and CDR2 as SQIVND (reference sequence). The CDR3 runs to 15 residues. The CDR3 DNA is TGTGCCAGTAGCAAAGGGACAGGGGGCCACAATGAGCAGTTCTTC. Its protein is CASSKGTGGHNEQFF.

This chain joins TRBV2 and TRBJ2-1, with 15 bases identical to TRBD2. The CDR3 contains 17 residues. Germline V gives CDR1 SNHLY, CDR2 FYNNEI. Germline trimming cut 10 bases from V and 4 bases from J; bases unmatched to any gene: 11. The CDR3, as DNA: TGTGCCATCAACACCGGGACTAGCGGGAGGAGATACAATGAGCAGTTCTTC. It codes for CAINTGTSGRRYNEQFF. Variable domain in full (rest from reference TRBV2 and TRBJ2-1): EPEVTQTPSHQVTQMGQEVILRCVPISNHLYFYWYRQILGQKVEFLVSFYNNEISEKSEIFDDQFSVERPDGSNFTLKIRSTKLEDSAMYFCAINTGTSGRRYNEQFFGPGTRLTVL.

The rearrangement joins TRBV28 to TRBJ1-5, with TRBD1 matching over 9 bases. CDR3 length: 18 residues. Per the germline V gene, CDR1 is MDHEN and CDR2 is SYDVKM. The V segment lost 1 base and the J segment 4 bases; nucleotides outside the gene matches: 11. CDR3 sequence: CASSLFGRDRARNQPQHF. In DNA form, the CDR3 reads TGTGCCAGCAGTTTATTCGGGCGGGACAGGGCCAGGAATCAGCCCCAGCATTTT. Looking up the rest from reference TRBV28 and TRBJ1-5 gives the full variable domain: DVKVTQSSRYLVKRTGEKVFLECVQDMDHENMFWYRQDPGLGLRLIYFSYDVKMKEKGDIPEGYSVSREKKERFSLILESASTNQTSMYLCASSLFGRDRARNQPQHFGDGTRLSIL.

The chain joins TRBV6-6 to TRBJ2-3; no definite D call. This CDR3 has 16 amino acids. The germline CDR1 and CDR2 sequences are MNHNY and SVGAGI (reference sequence). Trimming cost V 4 bases and J 13 bases, with 27 bases left between them. The DNA for the CDR3 is TGTGCCAGCAGTTCGAGAACTCCGGAACCCCTAATTGGAGAGTATTTT. This codes for CASSSRTPEPLIGEYF.

This rearrangement joins TRBV27 to TRBJ2-7; 11 bases fit TRBD2. With V trimmed by 3 bases and J by 2 bases, 3 bases remained unmatched. Germline values: CDR1 MNHEY, CDR2 SMNVEV (reference sequence). The CDR3 covers 15 residues. This CDR3 is CASSFGTSGTYEQYF. The CDR3 coding sequence is TGTGCCAGCAGTTTCGGGACTAGCGGAACCTACGAGCAGTACTTC.

The chain recombines TRBV5-1 with TRBJ1-6, with 8 bases fitting TRBD1. Unmatched junction bases numbered 5, after V lost 5 bases and J lost 7 bases. Germline CDR1 is SGHRS and CDR2 is YFSETQ. This CDR3 is 14 amino acids long. CDR3 residues: CASSYTGGNSPLHF. CDR3 DNA: TGCGCCAGCAGTTATACAGGGGGAAATTCACCCCTCCACTTT.

The V call is TRBV6-1, the J call TRBJ1-4; a possible D gene is TRBD1 (6 bases). V dropped 1 base and J dropped 7 bases, with 10 bases sitting between them. Germline lookup yields CDR1 MNHNS and CDR2 SASEGT. The CDR3 extends over 14 amino acids. CDR3 nucleotide sequence: TGTGCCAGCAGTGAAGGGACGGACAGTGAAAAACTGTTTTTT. As protein: CASSEGTDSEKLFF.

The chain has TRBV19 and TRBJ1-1; weak D call: TRBD1 (6 bases). This CDR3 contains 14 residues. The germline gives CDR1 LNHDA, CDR2 SQIVND (reference sequence). Between the trimmed V and J ends, which lost 4 bases and 3 bases, there was a span of 12 bases. The CDR3 sequence is CASSNHAGDTEAFF. In nucleotides, the CDR3 is TGTGCCAGTAGTAACCACGCAGGGGACACTGAAGCTTTCTTT.

The CDR3 DNA sequence: TGCGCCAGCAGCAAGACATCCGCCCCCTACGAGCAGTACTTC. Residues: CASSKTSAPYEQYF. J is TRBJ2-7 and V is TRBV5-1; D ambiguous. The CDR3 contains 14 residues. Trimming took 4 bases from V and 2 from J, leaving 13 bases between them. CDR1 is SGHRS, CDR2 YFSETQ, per germline.

This clone was found once. The chain carries TRBV4-1 and TRBJ1-1; possibly TRBD1 for D (5 bases). This CDR3 spans 15 amino acids. Germline lookup yields CDR1 MGHRA and CDR2 YSYEKL. The V and J ends lost 0 bases and 1 base respectively, with 9 bases between them. CDR3 protein: CASSQEGLTNTEAFF. CDR3 in DNA: TGCGCCAGCAGCCAAGAGGGACTGACGAACACTGAAGCTTTCTTT.

The CDR3 bases are TGTGCCAGCAGCGATAGCAGGGGAGCCTCTCGCTACGAGCAGTACTTC. Its translation: CASSDSRGASRYEQYF. The rearrangement links TRBV27 to TRBJ2-7; TRBD1 might be the D (6 bases). The V end was cut by 6 bases, the J end by 3 bases, with 21 bases between. This CDR3 region has 16 residues. Germline V gene lookup returns CDR1 MNHEY and CDR2 SMNVEV (reference sequence).

The J gene is TRBJ1-4, the V gene TRBV7-9; perhaps TRBD1 as D (5 bases). This CDR3 contains 15 residues. CDR1 is SEHNR, CDR2 FQNEAQ, per germline (reference sequence). V shed 2 bases and J shed 4 bases, with 11 bases lying between them. The CDR3 reads CASSLFSGINEKLFF. For the CDR3, the DNA is TGTGCCAGCAGCTTATTTTCAGGGATTAATGAAAAACTGTTTTTT.

This chain links TRBV5-6 with TRBJ2-3; D is possibly TRBD2 (6 bases). Germline assignment: CDR1 SGHDT and CDR2 YYEEEE. This CDR3 contains 13 residues. V gave up 4 bases and J gave up 5 bases, with 11 bases separating them. CDR3 sequence: CASSVGGGDTQYF. CDR3 DNA: TGTGCCAGCAGCGTCGGGGGTGGAGATACGCAGTATTTT.

V and J are TRBV5-6 and TRBJ1-2; D may be TRBD1 (5 bases). V gave up 4 bases and J gave up 4 bases, with 17 bases separating them. CDR3 length: 15 amino acids. CDR1 and CDR2 from the germline V gene are SGHDT and YYEEEE. The CDR3 nucleotides read TGTGCCAGCAGCCTGGTAAAAGGGGTTGGCTATGGCTACACCTTC. Translating gives CASSLVKGVGYGYTF.